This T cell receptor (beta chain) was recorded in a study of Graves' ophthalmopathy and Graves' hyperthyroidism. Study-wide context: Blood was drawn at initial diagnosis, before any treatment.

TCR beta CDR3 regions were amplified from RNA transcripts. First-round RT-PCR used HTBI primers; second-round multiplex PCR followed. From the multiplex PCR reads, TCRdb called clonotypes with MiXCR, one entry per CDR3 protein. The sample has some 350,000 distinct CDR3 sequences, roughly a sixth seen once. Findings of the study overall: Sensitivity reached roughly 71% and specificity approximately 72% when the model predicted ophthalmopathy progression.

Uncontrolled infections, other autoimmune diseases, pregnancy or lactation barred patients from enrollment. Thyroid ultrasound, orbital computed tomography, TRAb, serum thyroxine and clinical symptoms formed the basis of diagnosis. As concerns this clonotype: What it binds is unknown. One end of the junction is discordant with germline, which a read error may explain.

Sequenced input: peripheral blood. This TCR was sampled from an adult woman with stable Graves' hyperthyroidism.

The DNA of the CDR3 is TGCGCCAGCAGCCAGACAGGGAATCACTTCTACGAGCAGTACTTC. Its protein product is CASSQTGNHFYEQYF. The rearrangement uses TRBV12-3 or TRBV12-4 and TRBJ2-7, with 7 positions matching TRBD1. The CDR3 contains 15 residues.